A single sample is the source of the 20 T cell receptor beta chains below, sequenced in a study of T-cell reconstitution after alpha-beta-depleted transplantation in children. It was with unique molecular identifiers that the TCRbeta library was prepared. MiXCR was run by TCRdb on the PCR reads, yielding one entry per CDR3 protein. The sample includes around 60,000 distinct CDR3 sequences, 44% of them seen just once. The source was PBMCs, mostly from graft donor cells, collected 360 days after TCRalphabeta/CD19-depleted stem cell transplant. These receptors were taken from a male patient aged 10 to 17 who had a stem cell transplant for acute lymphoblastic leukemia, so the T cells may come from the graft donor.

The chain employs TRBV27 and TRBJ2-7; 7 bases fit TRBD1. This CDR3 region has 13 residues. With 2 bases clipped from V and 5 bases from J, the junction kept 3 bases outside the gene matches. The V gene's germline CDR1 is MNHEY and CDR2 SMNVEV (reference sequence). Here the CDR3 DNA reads TGTGCCAGCAGTTTAGGGGGACAGAACGAGCAGTACTTC. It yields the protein CASSLGGQNEQYF.

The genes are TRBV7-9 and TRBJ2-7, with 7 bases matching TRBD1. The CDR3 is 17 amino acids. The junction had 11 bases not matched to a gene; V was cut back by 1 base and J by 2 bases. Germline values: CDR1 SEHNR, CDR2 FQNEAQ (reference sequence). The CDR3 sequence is CASSLVVATGWAYEQYF. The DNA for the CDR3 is TGTGCCAGCAGCTTAGTTGTGGCGACAGGGTGGGCCTACGAGCAGTACTTC.

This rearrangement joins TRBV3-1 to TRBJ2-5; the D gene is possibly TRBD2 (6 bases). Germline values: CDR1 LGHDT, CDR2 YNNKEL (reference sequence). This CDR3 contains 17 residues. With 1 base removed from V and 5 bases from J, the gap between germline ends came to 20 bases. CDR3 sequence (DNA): TGTGCCAGCAGCCAAGTCGAGCGGAGGGTAGGATCTGAGACCCAGTACTTC. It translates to CASSQVERRVGSETQYF.

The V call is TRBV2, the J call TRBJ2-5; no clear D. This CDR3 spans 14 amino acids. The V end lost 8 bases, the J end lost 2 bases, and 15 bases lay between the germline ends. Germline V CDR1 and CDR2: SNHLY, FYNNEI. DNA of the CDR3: TGTGCCAGCTCGAATTACGGCTTACAAGAGACCCAGTACTTC. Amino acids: CASSNYGLQETQYF.

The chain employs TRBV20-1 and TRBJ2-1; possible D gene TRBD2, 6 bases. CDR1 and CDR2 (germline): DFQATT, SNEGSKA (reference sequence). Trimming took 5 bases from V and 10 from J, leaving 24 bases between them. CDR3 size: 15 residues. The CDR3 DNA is TGCAGTGCTCACCCTCCGGGACTGGGCGGGAACGAGCAGTTCTTC. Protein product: CSAHPPGLGGNEQFF.

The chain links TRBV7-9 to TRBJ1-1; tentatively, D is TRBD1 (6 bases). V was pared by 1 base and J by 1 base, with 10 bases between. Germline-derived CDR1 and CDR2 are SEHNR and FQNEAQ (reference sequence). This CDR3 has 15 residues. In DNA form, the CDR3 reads TGTGCCAGCAGCTTAGGCGGCAGGGGGAACACTGAAGCTTTCTTT. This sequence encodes CASSLGGRGNTEAFF. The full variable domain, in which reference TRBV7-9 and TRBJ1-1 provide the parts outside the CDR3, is DTGVSQNPRHKITKRGQNVTFRCDPISEHNRLYWYRQTLGQGPEFLTYFQNEAQLEKSRLLSDRFSAERPKGSFSTLEIQRTEQGDSAMYLCASSLGGRGNTEAFFGQGTRLTVV.

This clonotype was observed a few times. Written as DNA, the CDR3 is TGTGCCAGCAGCCCCTATCCGGGACAGGGGAATCCCGGGGAGCTGTTTTTT. Translating gives CASSPYPGQGNPGELFF. The rearrangement uses TRBV12-3 or TRBV12-4 and TRBJ2-2; 10 bases fit TRBD1. There are 17 residues in the CDR3. V was pared by 6 bases and J by 6 bases, with 13 bases of the junction left unmatched.

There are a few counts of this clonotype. CDR3: CAISEWGLPKNIQYF. CDR3 in DNA: TGTGCCATCAGTGAGTGGGGTCTACCCAAAAACATTCAGTACTTC. The chain is built from TRBV10-3 and TRBJ2-4, with unresolved D. Germline CDR1 ENHRY, CDR2 SYGVKD. This CDR3 spans 15 amino acids. The V gene lost 1 base and the J gene lost 2 bases, with 9 bases spanning the gap.

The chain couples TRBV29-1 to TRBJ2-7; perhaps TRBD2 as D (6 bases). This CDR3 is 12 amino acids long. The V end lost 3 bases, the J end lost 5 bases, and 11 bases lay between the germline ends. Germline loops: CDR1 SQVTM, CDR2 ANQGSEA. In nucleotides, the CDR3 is TGCAGCGTTGAGGAGGGTATTCACGAGCAGTACTTC. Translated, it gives CSVEEGIHEQYF.

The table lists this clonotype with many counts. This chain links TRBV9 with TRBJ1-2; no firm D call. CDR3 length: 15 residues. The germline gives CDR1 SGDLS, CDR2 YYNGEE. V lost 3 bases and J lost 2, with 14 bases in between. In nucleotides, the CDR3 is TGTGCCAGCAGCGCCCGGGGAGCGACAAACTATGGCTACACCTTC. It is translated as CASSARGATNYGYTF.

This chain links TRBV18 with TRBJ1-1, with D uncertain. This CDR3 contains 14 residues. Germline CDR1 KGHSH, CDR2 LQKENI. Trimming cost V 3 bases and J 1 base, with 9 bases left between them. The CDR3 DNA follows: TGTGCCAGCTCACCGGTGACAACGAACACTGAAGCTTTCTTT. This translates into CASSPVTTNTEAFF.

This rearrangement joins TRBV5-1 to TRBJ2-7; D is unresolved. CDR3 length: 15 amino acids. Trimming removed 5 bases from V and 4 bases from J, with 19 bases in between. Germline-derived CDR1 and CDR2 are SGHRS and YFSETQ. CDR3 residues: CASRNEVHPSYEQYF. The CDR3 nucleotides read TGCGCCAGCAGGAATGAAGTCCACCCGTCTTACGAGCAGTACTTC.

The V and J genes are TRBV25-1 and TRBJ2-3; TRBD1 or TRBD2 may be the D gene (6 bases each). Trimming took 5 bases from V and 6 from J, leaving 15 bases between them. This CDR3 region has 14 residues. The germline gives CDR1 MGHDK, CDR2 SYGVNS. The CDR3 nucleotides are TGTGCCAGCAGTCCGGGGGCGGCCCGGGATACGCAGTATTTT. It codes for CASSPGAARDTQYF.

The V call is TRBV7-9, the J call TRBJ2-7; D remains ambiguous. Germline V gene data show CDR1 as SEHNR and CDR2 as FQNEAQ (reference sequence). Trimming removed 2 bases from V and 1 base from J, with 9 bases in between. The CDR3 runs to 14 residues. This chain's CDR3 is CASSLSADSYEQYF. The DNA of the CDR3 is TGTGCCAGCAGCTTATCAGCAGATTCCTACGAGCAGTACTTC. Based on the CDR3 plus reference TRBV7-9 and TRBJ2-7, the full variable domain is DTGVSQNPRHKITKRGQNVTFRCDPISEHNRLYWYRQTLGQGPEFLTYFQNEAQLEKSRLLSDRFSAERPKGSFSTLEIQRTEQGDSAMYLCASSLSADSYEQYFGPGTRLTVT.

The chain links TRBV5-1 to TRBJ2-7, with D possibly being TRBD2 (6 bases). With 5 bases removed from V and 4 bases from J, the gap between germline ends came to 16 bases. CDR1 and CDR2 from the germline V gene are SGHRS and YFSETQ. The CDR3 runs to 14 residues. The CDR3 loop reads CASSLLGGFYEQYF. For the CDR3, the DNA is TGCGCCAGCAGTTTGCTCGGGGGTTTTTACGAGCAGTACTTC.

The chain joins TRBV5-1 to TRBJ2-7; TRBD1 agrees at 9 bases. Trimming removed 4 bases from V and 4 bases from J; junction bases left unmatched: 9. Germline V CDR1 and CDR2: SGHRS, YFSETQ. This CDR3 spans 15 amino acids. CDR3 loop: CASSERTGEVYEQYF. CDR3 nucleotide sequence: TGCGCCAGCAGCGAACGGACAGGGGAAGTATACGAGCAGTACTTC.

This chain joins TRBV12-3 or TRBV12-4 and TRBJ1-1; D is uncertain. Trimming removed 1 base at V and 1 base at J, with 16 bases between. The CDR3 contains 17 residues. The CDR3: CASSLVTKSGWNTEAFF. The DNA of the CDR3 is TGTGCCAGCAGTTTAGTGACCAAATCGGGATGGAACACTGAAGCTTTCTTT.

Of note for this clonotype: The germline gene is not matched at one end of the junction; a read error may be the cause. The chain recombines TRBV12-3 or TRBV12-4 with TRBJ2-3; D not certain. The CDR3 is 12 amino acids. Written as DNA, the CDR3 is TGTGCCAGCAGTTCCTCCACAGATACGCAGTGTTTT. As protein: CASSSSTDTQCF.

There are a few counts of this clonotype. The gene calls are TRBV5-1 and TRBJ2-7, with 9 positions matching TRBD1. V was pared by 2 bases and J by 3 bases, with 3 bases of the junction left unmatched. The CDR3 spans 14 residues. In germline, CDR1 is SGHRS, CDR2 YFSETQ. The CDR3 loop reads CASSFTGGIYEQYF. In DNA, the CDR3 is TGCGCCAGCAGCTTTACAGGGGGCATCTACGAGCAGTACTTC.

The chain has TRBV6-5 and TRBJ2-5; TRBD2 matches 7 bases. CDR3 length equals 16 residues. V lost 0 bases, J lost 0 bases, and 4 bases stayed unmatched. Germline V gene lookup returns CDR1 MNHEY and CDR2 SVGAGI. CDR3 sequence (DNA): TGTGCCAGCAGTTACTCGCCAGCGGGGAACCAAGAGACCCAGTACTTC. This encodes CASSYSPAGNQETQYF.